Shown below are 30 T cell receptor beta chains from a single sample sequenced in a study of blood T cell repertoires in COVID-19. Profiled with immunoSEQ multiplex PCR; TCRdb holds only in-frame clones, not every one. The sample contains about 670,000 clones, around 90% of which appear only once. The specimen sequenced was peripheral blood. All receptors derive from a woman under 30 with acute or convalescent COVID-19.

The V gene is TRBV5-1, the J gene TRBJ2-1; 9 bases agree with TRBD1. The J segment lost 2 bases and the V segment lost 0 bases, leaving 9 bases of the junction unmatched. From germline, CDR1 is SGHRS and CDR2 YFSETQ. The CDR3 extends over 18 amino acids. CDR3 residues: CASSLGQGDFSPYNEQFF. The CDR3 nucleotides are TGCGCCAGCAGCTTGGGACAGGGGGATTTTAGCCCCTACAATGAGCAGTTCTTC.

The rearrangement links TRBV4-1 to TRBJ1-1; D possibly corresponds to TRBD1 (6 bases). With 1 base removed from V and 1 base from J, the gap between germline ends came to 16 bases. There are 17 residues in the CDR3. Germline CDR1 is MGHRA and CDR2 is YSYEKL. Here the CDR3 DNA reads TGCGCCAGCAGCCAAGTCAGAATAGACAGGAGGAACACTGAAGCTTTCTTT. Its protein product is CASSQVRIDRRNTEAFF.

Here the CDR3 reads CASMRREGYTF. The CDR3 DNA reads TGTGCCAGCATGCGGAGGGAGGGCTACACCTTC. The rearrangement links TRBV12-3 or TRBV12-4 to TRBJ1-2; D unresolved. Trimming shortened V by 7 bases and J by 8 bases, and 11 bases separated the two germline ends. The CDR3 is made up of 11 amino acids.

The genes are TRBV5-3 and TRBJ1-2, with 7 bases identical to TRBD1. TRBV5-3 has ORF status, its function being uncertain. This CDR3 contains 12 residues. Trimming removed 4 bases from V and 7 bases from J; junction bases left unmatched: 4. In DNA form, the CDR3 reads TGTGCCAGAAGCGGGACAGTTTTTGGCTACACCTTC. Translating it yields CARSGTVFGYTF.

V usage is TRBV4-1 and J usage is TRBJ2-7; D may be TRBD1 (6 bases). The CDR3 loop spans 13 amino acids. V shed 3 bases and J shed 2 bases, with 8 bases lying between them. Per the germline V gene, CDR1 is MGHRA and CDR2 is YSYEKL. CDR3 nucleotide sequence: TGCGCCAGCAGCCACGGACAGACCTACGAGCAGTACTTC. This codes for CASSHGQTYEQYF.

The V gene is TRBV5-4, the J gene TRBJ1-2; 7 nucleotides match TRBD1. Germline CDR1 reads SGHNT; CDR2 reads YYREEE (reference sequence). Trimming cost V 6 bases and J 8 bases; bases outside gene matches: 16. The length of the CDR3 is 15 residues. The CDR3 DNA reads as TGTGCCAGCAAGGGCTCGACAGGGTCCCATTACGGCTACACCTTC. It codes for CASKGSTGSHYGYTF.

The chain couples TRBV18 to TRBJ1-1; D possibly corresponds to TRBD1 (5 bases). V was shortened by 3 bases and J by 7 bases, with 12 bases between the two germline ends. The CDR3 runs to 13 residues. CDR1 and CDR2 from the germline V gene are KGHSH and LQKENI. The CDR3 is CASSPERRGEAFF. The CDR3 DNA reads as TGTGCCAGCTCACCGGAAAGGAGGGGTGAAGCTTTCTTT.

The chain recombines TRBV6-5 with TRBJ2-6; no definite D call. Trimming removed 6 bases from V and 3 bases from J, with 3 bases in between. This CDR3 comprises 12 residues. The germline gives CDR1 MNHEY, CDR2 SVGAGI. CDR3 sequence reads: CASSIGANVLTF. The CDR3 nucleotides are TGTGCCAGCAGCATTGGGGCCAACGTCCTGACTTTC.

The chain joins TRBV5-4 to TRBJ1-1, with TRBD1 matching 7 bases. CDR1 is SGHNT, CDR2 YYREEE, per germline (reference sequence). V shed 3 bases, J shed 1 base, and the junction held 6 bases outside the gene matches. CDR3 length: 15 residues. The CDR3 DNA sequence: TGTGCCAGCAGCTCCTACAGGGGAGGGAACACTGAAGCTTTCTTT. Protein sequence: CASSSYRGGNTEAFF.

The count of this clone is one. The CDR3, as DNA: TGTGCCACCAGTGACCCTCTCTCTGAGGGGGCGCAAGGCTACACCTTC. It codes for CATSDPLSEGAQGYTF. The V gene is TRBV24-1, the J gene TRBJ1-2, with 7 bases aligning to TRBD1. The CDR3 totals 16 residues. Unmatched junction bases numbered 15, after V lost 4 bases and J lost 8 bases. From germline, CDR1 is KGHDR and CDR2 SFDVKD.

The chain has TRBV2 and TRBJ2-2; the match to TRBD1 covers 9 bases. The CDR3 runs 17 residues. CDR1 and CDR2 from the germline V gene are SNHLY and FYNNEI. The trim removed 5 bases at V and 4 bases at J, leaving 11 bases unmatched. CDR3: CASSQQGARGGTGELFF. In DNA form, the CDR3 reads TGTGCCAGCAGTCAACAGGGGGCGCGTGGAGGCACCGGGGAGCTGTTTTTT.

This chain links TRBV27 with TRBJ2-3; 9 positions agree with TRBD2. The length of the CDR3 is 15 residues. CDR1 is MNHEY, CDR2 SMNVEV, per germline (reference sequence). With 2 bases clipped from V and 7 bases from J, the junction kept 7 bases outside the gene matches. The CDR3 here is CASSLRAGGRNTQYF. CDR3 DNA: TGTGCCAGCAGTTTAAGAGCGGGGGGAAGGAATACGCAGTATTTT.

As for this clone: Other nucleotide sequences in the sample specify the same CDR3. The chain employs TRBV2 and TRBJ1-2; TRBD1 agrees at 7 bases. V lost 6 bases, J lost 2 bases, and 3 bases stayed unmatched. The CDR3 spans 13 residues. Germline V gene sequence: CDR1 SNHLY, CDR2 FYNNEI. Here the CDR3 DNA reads TGTGCCAGCAGGGAGACAGGGAACTATGGCTACACCTTC. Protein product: CASRETGNYGYTF.

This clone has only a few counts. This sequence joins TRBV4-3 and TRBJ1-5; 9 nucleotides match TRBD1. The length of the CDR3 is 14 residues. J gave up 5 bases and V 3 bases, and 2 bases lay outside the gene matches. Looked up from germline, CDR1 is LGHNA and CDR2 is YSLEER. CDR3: CASSHRTGDQPQHF. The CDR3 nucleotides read TGCGCCAGCAGCCATAGGACAGGGGATCAGCCCCAGCATTTT.

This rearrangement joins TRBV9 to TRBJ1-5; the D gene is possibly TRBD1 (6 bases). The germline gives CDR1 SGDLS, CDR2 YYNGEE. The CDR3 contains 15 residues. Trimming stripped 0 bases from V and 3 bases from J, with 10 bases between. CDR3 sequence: CASSVGGQPNQPQHF. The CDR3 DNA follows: TGTGCCAGCAGCGTAGGCGGACAGCCCAATCAGCCCCAGCATTTT.

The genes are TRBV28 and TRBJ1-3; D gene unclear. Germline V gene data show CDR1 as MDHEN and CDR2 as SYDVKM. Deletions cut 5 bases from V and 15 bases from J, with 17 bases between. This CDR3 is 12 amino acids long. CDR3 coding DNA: TGTGCCAGCAGTGGGGATGAGGGTCGCGGATATTTT. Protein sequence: CASSGDEGRGYF.

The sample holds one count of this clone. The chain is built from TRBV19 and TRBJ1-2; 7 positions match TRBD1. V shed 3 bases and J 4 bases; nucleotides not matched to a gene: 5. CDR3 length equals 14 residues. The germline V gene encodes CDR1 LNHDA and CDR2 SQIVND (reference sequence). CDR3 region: CASSMYGQVYGYTF. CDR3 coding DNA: TGTGCCAGTAGTATGTATGGACAGGTCTATGGCTACACCTTC.

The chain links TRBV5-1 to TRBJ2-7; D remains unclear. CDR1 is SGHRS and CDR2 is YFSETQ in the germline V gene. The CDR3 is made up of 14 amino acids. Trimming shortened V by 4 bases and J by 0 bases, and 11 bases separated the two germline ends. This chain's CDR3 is CASSTYLSSYEQYF. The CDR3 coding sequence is TGCGCCAGCAGCACGTATCTGAGCTCCTACGAGCAGTACTTC. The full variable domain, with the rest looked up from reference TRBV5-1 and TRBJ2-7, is KAGVTQTPRYLIKTRGQQVTLSCSPISGHRSVSWYQQTPGQGLQFLFEYFSETQRNKGNFPGRFSGRQFSNSRSEMNVSTLELGDSALYLCASSTYLSSYEQYFGPGTRLTVT.

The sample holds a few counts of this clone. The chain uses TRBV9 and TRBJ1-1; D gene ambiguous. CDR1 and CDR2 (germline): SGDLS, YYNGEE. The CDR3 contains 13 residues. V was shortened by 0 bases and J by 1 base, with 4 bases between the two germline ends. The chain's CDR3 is CASSVAWNTEAFF. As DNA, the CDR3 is TGTGCCAGCAGCGTAGCTTGGAACACTGAAGCTTTCTTT.

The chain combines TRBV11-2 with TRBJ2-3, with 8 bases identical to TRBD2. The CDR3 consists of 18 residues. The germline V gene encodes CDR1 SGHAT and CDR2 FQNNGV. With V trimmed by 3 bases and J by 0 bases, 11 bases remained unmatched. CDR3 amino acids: CASSLLLAGSPSTDTQYF. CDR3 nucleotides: TGTGCCAGCAGCTTGCTTCTAGCGGGTTCCCCTAGCACAGATACGCAGTATTTT.

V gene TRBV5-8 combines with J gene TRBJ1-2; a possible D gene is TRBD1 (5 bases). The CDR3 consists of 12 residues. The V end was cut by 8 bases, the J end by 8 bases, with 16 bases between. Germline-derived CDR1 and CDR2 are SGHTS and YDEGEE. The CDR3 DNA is TGTGCCAGTAGGGGTCCGGGGGTCGGCTACACCTTC. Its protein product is CASRGPGVGYTF.

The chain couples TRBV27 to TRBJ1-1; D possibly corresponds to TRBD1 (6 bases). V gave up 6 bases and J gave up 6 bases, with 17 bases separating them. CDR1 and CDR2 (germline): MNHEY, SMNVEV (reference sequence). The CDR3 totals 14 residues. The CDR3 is CASRQGTEISEAFF. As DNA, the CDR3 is TGTGCCAGCAGGCAGGGGACGGAAATCTCTGAAGCTTTCTTT.

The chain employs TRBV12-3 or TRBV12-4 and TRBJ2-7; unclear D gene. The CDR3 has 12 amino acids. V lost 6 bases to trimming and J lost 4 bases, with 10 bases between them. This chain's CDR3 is CASSPDLYEQYF. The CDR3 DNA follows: TGTGCCAGCAGCCCTGACTTATACGAGCAGTACTTC.

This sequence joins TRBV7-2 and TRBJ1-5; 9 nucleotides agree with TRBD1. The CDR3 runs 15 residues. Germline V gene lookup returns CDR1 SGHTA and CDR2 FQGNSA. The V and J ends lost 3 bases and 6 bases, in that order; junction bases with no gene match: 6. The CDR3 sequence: CASSFKTGGVQPQHF. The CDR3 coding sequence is TGTGCCAGCAGCTTCAAAACAGGGGGCGTTCAGCCCCAGCATTTT.

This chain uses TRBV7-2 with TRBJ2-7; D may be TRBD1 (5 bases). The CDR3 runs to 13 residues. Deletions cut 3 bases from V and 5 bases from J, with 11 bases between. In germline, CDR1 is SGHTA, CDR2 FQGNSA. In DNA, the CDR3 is TGTGCCAGCAGCTTCCTGGGGCCAAACGAGCAGTACTTC. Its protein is CASSFLGPNEQYF.

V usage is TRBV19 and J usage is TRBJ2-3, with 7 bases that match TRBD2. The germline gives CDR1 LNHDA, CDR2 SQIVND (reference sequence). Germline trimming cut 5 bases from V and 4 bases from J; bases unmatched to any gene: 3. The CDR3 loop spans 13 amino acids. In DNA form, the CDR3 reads TGTGCCAGTAGTTTCCGGGAGGCAGATACGCAGTATTTT. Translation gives CASSFREADTQYF.

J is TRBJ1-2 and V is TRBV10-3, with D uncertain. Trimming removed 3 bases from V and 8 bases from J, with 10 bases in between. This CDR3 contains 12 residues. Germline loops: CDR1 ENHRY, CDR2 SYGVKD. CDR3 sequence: CAISDPGPGYTF. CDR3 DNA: TGTGCCATCAGTGATCCTGGGCCAGGCTACACCTTC.

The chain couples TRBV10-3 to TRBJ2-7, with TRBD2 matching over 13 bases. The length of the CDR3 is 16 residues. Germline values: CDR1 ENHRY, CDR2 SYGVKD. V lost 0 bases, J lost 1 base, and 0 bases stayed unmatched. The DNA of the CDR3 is TGTGCCATCAGTGAGTCGACTAGCGGGGGGTCCTACGAGCAGTACTTC. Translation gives CAISESTSGGSYEQYF.

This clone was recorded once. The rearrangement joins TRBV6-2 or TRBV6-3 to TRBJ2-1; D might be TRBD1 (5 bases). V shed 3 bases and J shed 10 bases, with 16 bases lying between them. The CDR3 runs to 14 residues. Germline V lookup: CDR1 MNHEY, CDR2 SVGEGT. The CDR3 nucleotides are TGTGCCAGCAGTTATTCTATCAGGGTCAGCGAGCAGTTCTTC. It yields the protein CASSYSIRVSEQFF.

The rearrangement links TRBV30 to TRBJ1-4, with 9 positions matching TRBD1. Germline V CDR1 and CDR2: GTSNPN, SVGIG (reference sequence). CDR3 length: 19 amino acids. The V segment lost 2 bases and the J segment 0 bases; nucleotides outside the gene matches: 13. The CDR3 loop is CAWSPQPGQGVPTNEKLFF. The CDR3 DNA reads TGTGCCTGGAGTCCTCAGCCGGGACAGGGAGTCCCAACTAATGAAAAACTGTTTTTT.